These 12 T cell receptor beta chains share one sample of origin, sequenced in a study of blood T cell repertoires in COVID-19. The protocol was immunoSEQ multiplex PCR, while the TCRdb copy is restricted to in-frame clones and leaves out a portion. In the table there are 95,000 to 150,000 clones, almost 90% of which are singletons. The sequenced sample was peripheral blood. These receptors came from a woman between 45 and 60 years old with active or convalescent COVID-19.

This rearrangement joins TRBV4-3 to TRBJ2-7; 12 bases fit TRBD2. Germline CDR1 LGHNA, CDR2 YSLEER. This CDR3 has 18 amino acids. Unmatched junction bases numbered 11, after V lost 0 bases and J lost 5 bases. The CDR3, as DNA: TGCGCCAGCAGCCAAGATCCTCCTACTAGCGGGAGGCCCAACGAGCAGTACTTC. The encoded protein is CASSQDPPTSGRPNEQYF.

V gene TRBV7-2 combines with J gene TRBJ1-1; 9 nucleotides align to TRBD1. Per the germline V gene, CDR1 is SGHTA and CDR2 is FQGNSA. This CDR3 has 14 amino acids. With V trimmed by 5 bases and J by 3 bases, 4 bases remained unmatched. CDR3 DNA: TGTGCCAGCAGCGTCCGGACAGGGGACACTGAAGCTTTCTTT. Residues: CASSVRTGDTEAFF. The whole variable domain, filled in from reference TRBV7-2 and TRBJ1-1, reads GAGVSQSPSNKVTEKGKDVELRCDPISGHTALYWYRQSLGQGLEFLIYFQGNSAPDKSGLPSDRFSAERTGGSVSTLTIQRTQQEDSAVYLCASSVRTGDTEAFFGQGTRLTVV.

This clone has more than one count but fewer than ten. The chain links TRBV27 to TRBJ1-6; D unresolved. Germline V lookup: CDR1 MNHEY, CDR2 SMNVEV (reference sequence). The CDR3 has 13 residues. V was shortened by 8 bases and J by 9 bases, with 14 bases between the two germline ends. The CDR3 spells CASLPSPGSPLHF. The CDR3 bases are TGTGCCAGCCTTCCGAGCCCTGGTTCACCCCTCCACTTT.

The chain employs TRBV4-2 and TRBJ2-2, with 14 bases that match TRBD2. CDR3 length: 18 amino acids. J lost 7 bases, V lost 0 bases, and 7 bases had no gene match. Germline loops: CDR1 LGHNA, CDR2 YNFKEQ. The CDR3 protein is CASSQDRGLAGAGGELFF. The CDR3 DNA sequence: TGTGCCAGCAGCCAAGATCGGGGACTAGCGGGAGCCGGCGGGGAGCTGTTTTTT.

This sequence joins TRBV2 and TRBJ2-1, with D hard to call. Per the germline V gene, CDR1 is SNHLY and CDR2 is FYNNEI. CDR3 size: 11 residues. V lost 4 bases and J lost 7, with 5 bases in between. The CDR3, as DNA: TGTGCCAGCAGTGTCGGGAATGAGCAGTTCTTC. Translating it yields CASSVGNEQFF.

The V call is TRBV28, the J call TRBJ2-3; D is perhaps TRBD1 (6 bases). Trimming removed 5 bases from V and 6 bases from J, with 24 bases in between. The CDR3 totals 17 residues. Looked up from germline, CDR1 is MDHEN and CDR2 is SYDVKM. The CDR3 sequence is CASSLGQPGSWADTQYF. The DNA of the CDR3 is TGTGCCAGCAGTCTCGGACAGCCCGGTTCCTGGGCCGATACGCAGTATTTT.

This clone has only a few counts. The chain is built from TRBV21-1 and TRBJ2-1; TRBD2, as called in the table, went unchecked against the DNA. TRBV21-1 is noted as a pseudogene. This CDR3 is built from 19 residues. CDR3 in DNA: TGTGCCAGCAGGGAAAAGGGGCTAGCGGGAGGGCCGTTTTACAATGAGCAGTTCTTC. Translation gives CASREKGLAGGPFYNEQFF.

The chain has TRBV25-1 and TRBJ1-1; the D is unclear. The CDR3 is made up of 15 amino acids. Between the trimmed V and J ends, which lost 2 bases and 4 bases, there was a span of 14 bases. CDR1 and CDR2 (germline): MGHDK, SYGVNS. Here the CDR3 reads CASSETLLGRTEAFF. CDR3 DNA sequence: TGTGCCAGCAGTGAAACCCTCCTTGGGCGCACTGAAGCTTTCTTT.

This clone came up once. The J gene is TRBJ2-7, the V gene TRBV12-3 or TRBV12-4; weak D call: TRBD1 (6 bases). This CDR3 is built from 12 residues. The V gene lost 5 bases and the J gene lost 6 bases, with 11 bases spanning the gap. CDR3 in DNA: TGTGCCAGCAGTCTACAGGGTACCGAGCAGTACTTC. This translates into CASSLQGTEQYF.

The rearrangement links TRBV7-2 to TRBJ1-3; D is ambiguous. The CDR3 length is 13 residues. From germline, CDR1 is SGHTA and CDR2 FQGNSA. Trimming removed 3 bases from V and 5 bases from J, with 8 bases in between. The CDR3 reads CASSLGRRNTIYF. The CDR3 nucleotides are TGTGCCAGCAGCTTGGGGAGGAGAAACACCATATATTTT.

The chain employs TRBV7-9 and TRBJ1-3; D may be TRBD1 (5 bases). Trimming shortened V by 8 bases and J by 3 bases, and 14 bases separated the two germline ends. CDR1 is SEHNR, CDR2 FQNEAQ, per germline (reference sequence). The CDR3 extends over 14 amino acids. Here the CDR3 DNA reads TGTGCCAGCGTCCCCCGCAGGGTTGGAAACACCATATATTTT. This translates into CASVPRRVGNTIYF.

The rearrangement joins TRBV14 to TRBJ1-1; 10 nucleotides match TRBD1. The V and J ends lost 4 bases and 5 bases, in that order; junction bases with no gene match: 7. The germline CDR1 and CDR2 sequences are SGHDN and FVKESK. The CDR3 is made up of 15 amino acids. The CDR3 loop reads CASSLTGGAVTEAFF. The DNA for the CDR3 is TGTGCCAGCAGCCTGACAGGGGGCGCGGTTACTGAAGCTTTCTTT.